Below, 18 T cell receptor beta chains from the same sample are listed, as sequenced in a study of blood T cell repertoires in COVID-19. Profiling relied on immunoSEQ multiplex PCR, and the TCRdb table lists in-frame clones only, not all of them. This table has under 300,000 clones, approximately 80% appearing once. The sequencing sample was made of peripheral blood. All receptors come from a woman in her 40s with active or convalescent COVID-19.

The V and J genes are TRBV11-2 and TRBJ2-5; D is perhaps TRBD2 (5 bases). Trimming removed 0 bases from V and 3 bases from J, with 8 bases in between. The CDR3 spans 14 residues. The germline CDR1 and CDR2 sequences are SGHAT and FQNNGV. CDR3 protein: CASSLDHGEETQYF. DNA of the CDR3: TGTGCCAGCAGCTTAGATCACGGGGAAGAGACCCAGTACTTC. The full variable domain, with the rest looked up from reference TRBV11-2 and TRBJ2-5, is EAGVAQSPRYKIIEKRQSVAFWCNPISGHATLYWYQQILGQGPKLLIQFQNNGVVDDSQLPKDRFSAERLKGVDSTLKIQPAKLEDSAVYLCASSLDHGEETQYFGPGTRLLVL.

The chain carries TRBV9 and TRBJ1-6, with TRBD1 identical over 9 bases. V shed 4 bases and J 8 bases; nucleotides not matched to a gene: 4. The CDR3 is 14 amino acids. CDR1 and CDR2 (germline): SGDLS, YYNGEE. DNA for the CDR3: TGTGCCAGCAGCCCTTGGACAGGGGATTCACCCCTCCACTTT. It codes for CASSPWTGDSPLHF.

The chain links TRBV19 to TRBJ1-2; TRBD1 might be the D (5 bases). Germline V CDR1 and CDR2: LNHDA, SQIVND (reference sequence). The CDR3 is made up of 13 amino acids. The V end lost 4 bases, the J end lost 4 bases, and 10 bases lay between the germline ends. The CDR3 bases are TGTGCCAGTAGTAGCAGGGTTCTCTATGGCTACACCTTC. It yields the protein CASSSRVLYGYTF.

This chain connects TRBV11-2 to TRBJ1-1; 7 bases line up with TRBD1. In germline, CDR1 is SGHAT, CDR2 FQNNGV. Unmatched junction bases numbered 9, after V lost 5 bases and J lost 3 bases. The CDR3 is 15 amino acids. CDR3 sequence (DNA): TGTGCCAGCAGCCCCCGGACAGGAGAGTACACTGAAGCTTTCTTT. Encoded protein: CASSPRTGEYTEAFF.

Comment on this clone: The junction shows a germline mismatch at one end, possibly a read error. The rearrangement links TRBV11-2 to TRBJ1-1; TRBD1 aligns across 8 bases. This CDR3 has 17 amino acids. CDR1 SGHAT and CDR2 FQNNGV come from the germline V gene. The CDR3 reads CASSLGWTGRSNPEAFF. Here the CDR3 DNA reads TGTGCCAGCAGCTTAGGATGGACAGGGAGGTCGAACCCTGAAGCTTTCTTT.

The CDR3, as DNA: TGTGCCAGCAGTTGGACTTTCGTGGGCACCGGGGAGCTGTTTTTT. Its protein product is CASSWTFVGTGELFF. The chain has TRBV27 and TRBJ2-2; possibly TRBD2 for D (5 bases). The V and J ends lost 4 bases and 4 bases respectively, with 13 bases between them. CDR1 and CDR2 (germline): MNHEY, SMNVEV (reference sequence). The CDR3 consists of 15 residues.

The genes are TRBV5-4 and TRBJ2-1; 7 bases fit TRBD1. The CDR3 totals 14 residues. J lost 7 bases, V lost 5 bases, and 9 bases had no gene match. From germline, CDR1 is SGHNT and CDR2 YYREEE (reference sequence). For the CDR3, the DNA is TGTGCCAGCAGATCACGACAGGGTAGGAATGAGCAGTTCTTC. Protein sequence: CASRSRQGRNEQFF.

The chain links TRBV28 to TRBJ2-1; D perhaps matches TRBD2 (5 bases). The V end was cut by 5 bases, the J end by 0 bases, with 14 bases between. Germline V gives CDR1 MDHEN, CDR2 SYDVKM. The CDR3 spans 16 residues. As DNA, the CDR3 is TGTGCCAGCAGTACTCTGAGGACTGCCTCCTACAATGAGCAGTTCTTC. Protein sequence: CASSTLRTASYNEQFF.

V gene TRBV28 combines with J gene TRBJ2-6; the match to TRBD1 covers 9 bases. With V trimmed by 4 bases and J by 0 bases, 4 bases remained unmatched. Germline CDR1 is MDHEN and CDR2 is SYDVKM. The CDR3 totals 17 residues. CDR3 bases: TGTGCCAGCAGTTCCGGGACAGGGACCTCTGGGGCCAACGTCCTGACTTTC. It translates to CASSSGTGTSGANVLTF. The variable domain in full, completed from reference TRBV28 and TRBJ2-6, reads DVKVTQSSRYLVKRTGEKVFLECVQDMDHENMFWYRQDPGLGLRLIYFSYDVKMKEKGDIPEGYSVSREKKERFSLILESASTNQTSMYLCASSSGTGTSGANVLTFGAGSRLTVL.

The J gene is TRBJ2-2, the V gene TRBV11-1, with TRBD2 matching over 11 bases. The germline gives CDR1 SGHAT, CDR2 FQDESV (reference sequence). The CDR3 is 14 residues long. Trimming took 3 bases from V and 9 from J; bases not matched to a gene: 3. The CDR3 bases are TGTGCCAGCAGCTTCCTAGCGGGGGGCCGGGAGCTGTTTTTT. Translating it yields CASSFLAGGRELFF.

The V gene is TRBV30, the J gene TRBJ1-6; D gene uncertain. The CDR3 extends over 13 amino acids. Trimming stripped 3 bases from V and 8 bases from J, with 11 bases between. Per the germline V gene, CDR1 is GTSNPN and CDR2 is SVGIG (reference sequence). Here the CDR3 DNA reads TGTGCCTGGAGAACTAATACGGATTCACCCCTCCACTTT. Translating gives CAWRTNTDSPLHF.

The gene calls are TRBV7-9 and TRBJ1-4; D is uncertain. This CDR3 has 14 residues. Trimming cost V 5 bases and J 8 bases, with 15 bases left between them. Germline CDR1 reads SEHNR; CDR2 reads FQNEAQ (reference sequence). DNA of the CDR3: TGTGCCAGCAGCGCCTCCGGGAGGAGGGAAAAACTGTTTTTT. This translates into CASSASGRREKLFF.

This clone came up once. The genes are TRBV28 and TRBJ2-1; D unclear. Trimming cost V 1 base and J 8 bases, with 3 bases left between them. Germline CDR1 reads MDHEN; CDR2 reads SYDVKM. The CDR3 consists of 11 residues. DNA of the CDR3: TGTGCCAGCAGTTTATTCGATGAGCAGTTCTTC. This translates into CASSLFDEQFF.

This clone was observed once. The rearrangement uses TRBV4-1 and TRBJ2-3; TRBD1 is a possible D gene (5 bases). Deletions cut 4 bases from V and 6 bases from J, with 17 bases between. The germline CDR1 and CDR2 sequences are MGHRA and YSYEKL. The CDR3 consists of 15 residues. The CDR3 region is CASSPLGQGRDTQYF. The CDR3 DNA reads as TGCGCCAGCAGCCCATTAGGGCAGGGCCGGGATACGCAGTATTTT.

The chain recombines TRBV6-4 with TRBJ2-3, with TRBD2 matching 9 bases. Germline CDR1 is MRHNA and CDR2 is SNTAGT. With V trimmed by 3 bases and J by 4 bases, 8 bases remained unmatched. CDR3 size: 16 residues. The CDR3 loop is CASSEYGGGAADTQYF. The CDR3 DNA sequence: TGTGCCAGCAGTGAATACGGCGGGGGGGCTGCAGATACGCAGTATTTT.

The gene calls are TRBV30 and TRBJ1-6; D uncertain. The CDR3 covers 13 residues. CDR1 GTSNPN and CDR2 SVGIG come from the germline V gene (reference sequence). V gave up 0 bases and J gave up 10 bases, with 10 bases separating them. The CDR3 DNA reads TGTGCCTGGAGTGTATCGGAGCTCTCACCCCTCCACTTT. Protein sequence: CAWSVSELSPLHF.

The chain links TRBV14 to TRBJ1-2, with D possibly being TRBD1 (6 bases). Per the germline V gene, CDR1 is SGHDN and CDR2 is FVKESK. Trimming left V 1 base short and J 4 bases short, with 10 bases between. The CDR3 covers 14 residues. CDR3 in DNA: TGTGCCAGCAGCCAAGGGCGACAGGCCTATGGCTACACCTTC. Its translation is CASSQGRQAYGYTF.

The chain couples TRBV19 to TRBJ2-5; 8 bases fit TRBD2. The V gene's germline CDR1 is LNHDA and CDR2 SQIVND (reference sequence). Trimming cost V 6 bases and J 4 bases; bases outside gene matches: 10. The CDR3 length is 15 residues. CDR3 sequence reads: CASRPGLDSIETQYF. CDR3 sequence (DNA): TGTGCCAGTAGGCCGGGACTAGATTCGATAGAGACCCAGTACTTC. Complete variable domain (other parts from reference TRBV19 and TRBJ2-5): DGGITQSPKYLFRKEGQNVTLSCEQNLNHDAMYWYRQDPGQGLRLIYYSQIVNDFQKGDIAEGYSVSREKKESFPLTVTSAQKNPTAFYLCASRPGLDSIETQYFGPGTRLLVL.